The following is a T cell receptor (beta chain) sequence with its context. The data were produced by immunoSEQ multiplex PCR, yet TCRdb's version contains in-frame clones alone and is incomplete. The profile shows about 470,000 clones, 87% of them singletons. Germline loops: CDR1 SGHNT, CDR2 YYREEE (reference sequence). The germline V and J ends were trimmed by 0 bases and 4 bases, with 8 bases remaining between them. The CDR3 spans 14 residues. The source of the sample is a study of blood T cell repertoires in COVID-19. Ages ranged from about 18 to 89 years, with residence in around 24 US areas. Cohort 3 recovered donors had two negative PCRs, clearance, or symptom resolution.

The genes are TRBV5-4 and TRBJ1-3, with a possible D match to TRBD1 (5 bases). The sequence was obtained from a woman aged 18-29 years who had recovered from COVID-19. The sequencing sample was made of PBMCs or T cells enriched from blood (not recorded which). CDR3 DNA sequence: TGTGCCAGCAGCTTGGAGGGGAACGGAAACACCATATATTTT. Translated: CASSLEGNGNTIYF.